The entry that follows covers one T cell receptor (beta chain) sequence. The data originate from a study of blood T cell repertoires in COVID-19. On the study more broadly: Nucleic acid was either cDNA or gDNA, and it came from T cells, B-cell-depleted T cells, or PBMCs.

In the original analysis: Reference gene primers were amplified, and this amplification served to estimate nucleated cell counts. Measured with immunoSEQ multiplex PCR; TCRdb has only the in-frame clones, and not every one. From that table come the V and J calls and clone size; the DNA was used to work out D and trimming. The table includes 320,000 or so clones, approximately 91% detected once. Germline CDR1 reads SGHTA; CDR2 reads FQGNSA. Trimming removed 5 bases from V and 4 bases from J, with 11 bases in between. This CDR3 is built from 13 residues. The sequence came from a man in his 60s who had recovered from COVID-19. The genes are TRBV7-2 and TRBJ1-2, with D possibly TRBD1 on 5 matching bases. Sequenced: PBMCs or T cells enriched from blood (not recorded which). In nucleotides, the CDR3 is TGTGCCAGCAGCAAACAGGTTGGCTATGGCTACACCTTC. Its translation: CASSKQVGYGYTF.